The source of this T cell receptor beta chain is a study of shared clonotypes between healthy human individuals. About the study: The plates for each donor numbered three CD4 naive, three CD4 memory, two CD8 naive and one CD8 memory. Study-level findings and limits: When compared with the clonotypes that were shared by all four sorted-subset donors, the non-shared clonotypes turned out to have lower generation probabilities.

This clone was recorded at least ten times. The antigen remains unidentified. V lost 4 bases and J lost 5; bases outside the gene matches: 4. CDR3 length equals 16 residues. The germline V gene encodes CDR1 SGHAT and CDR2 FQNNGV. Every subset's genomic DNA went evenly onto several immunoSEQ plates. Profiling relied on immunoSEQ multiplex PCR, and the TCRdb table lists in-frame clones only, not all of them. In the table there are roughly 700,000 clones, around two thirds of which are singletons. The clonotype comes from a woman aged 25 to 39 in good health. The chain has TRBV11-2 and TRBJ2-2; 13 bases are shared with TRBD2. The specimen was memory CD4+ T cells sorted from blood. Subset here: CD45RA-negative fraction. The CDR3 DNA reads TGTGCCAGCAGCTCCGGACTAGCGGGAGTGACCGGGGAGCTGTTTTTT. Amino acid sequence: CASSSGLAGVTGELFF.